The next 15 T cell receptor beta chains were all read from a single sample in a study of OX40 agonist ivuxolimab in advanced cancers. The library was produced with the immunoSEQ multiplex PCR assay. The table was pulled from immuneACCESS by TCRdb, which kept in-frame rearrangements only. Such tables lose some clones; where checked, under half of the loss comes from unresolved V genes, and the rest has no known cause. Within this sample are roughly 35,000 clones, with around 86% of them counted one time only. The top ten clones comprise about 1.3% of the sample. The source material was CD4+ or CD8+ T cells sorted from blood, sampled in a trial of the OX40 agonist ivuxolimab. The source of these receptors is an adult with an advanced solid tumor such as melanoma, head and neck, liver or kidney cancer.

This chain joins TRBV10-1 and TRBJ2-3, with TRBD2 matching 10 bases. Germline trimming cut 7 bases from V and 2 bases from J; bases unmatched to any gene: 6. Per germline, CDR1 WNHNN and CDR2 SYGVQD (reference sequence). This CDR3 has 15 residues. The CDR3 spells CASKASGGPTDTQYF. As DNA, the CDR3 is TGCGCCAGCAAAGCTAGCGGGGGCCCCACAGATACGCAGTATTTT.

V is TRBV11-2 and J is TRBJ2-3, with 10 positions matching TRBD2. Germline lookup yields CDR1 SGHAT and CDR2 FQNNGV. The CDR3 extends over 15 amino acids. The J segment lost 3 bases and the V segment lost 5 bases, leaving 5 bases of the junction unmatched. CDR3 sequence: CASSVAGGGTDTQYF. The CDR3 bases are TGTGCCAGCAGCGTAGCGGGAGGTGGGACAGATACGCAGTATTTT.

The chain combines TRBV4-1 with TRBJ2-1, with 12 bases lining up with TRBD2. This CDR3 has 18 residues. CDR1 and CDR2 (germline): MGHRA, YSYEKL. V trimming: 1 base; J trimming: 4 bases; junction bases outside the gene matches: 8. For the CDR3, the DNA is TGCGCCAGCAGCCAAGTCCCTAGCGGGGGGGCATGGTACAATGAGCAGTTCTTC. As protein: CASSQVPSGGAWYNEQFF.

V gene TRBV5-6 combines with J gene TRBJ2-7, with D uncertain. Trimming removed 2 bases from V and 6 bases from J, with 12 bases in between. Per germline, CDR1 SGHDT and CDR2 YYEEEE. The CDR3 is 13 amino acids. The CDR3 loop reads CASSFGRISEQYF. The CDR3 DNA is TGTGCCAGCAGCTTCGGAAGGATCTCCGAGCAGTACTTC.

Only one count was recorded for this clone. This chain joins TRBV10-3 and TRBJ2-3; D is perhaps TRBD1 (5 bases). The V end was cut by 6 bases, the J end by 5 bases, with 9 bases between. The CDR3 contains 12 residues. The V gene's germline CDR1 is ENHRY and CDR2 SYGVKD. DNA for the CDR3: TGTGCCATCAGCCCTACAGGAGATACGCAGTATTTT. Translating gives CAISPTGDTQYF.

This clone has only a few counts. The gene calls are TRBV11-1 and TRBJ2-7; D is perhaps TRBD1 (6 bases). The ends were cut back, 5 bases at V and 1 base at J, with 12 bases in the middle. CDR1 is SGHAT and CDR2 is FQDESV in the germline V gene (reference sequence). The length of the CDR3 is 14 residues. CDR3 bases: TGTGCCAGCAGCCTCCACAGGGAGTCCTACGAGCAGTACTTC. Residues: CASSLHRESYEQYF.

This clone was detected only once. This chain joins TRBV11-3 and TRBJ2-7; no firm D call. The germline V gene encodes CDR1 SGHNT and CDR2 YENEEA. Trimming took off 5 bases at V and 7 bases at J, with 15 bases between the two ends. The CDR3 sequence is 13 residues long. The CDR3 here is CASSVVGVEEQYF. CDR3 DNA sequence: TGTGCCAGCAGCGTCGTTGGGGTTGAAGAGCAGTACTTC.

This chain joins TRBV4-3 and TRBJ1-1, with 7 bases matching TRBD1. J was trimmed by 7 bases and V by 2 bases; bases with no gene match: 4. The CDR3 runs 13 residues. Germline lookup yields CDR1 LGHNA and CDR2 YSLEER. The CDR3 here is CASSQFGQDEAFF. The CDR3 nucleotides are TGCGCCAGCAGCCAATTTGGACAGGATGAAGCTTTCTTT.

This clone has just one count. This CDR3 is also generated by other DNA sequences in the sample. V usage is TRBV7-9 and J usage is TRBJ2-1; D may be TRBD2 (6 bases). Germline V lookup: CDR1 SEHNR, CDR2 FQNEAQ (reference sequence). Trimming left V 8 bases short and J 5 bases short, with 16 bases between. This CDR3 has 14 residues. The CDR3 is CASGRERVDNEQFF. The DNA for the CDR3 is TGTGCCAGCGGTAGGGAGCGGGTGGACAATGAGCAGTTCTTC.

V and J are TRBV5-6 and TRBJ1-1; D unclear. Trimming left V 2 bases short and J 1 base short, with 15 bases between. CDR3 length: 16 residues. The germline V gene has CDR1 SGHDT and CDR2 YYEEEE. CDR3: CASSLGLNSENTEAFF. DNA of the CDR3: TGTGCCAGCAGCTTAGGGCTCAACAGCGAGAACACTGAAGCTTTCTTT.

This chain's CDR3 is CASSPSPGQGGEKLFF. CDR3 sequence (DNA): TGTGCCAGCAGCCCATCCCCAGGCCAGGGCGGTGAAAAACTGTTTTTT. V is TRBV11-2 and J is TRBJ1-4; possible D gene TRBD1, 5 bases. The CDR3 contains 16 residues. V shed 5 bases and J shed 7 bases, with 20 bases lying between them. The germline V gene encodes CDR1 SGHAT and CDR2 FQNNGV.

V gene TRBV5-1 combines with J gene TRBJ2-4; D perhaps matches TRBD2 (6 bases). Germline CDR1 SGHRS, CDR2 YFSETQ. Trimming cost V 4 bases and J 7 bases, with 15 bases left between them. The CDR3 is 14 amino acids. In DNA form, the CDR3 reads TGCGCCAGCAGCGCGATGGAGGGTGGTAACATTCAGTACTTC. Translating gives CASSAMEGGNIQYF.

CDR3 region: CAISDRAVGQTGANVLTF. The CDR3 bases are TGTGCCATCAGTGACAGGGCAGTGGGCCAAACCGGGGCCAACGTCCTGACTTTC. The chain combines TRBV10-3 with TRBJ2-6, with D possibly being TRBD1 (5 bases). CDR1 ENHRY and CDR2 SYGVKD come from the germline V gene. This CDR3 is built from 18 residues. V was pared by 3 bases and J by 4 bases, with 19 bases between.

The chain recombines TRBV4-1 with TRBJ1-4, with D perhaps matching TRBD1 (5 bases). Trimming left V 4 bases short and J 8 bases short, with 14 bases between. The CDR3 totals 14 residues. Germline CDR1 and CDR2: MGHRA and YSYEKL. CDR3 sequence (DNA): TGCGCCAGCAGCCCCAGGGAGGTTGACGAAAAACTGTTTTTT. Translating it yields CASSPREVDEKLFF.

CDR3 region: CASKLALGAGELFF. The CDR3 nucleotides read TGTGCCTCGAAGCTAGCTCTGGGGGCCGGGGAGCTGTTTTTT. This rearrangement joins TRBV9 to TRBJ2-2, with D perhaps assigned TRBD1 or TRBD2 (5 bases each). This CDR3 has 14 amino acids. V was shortened by 10 bases and J by 6 bases, with 19 bases between the two germline ends. CDR1 and CDR2 (germline): SGDLS, YYNGEE.